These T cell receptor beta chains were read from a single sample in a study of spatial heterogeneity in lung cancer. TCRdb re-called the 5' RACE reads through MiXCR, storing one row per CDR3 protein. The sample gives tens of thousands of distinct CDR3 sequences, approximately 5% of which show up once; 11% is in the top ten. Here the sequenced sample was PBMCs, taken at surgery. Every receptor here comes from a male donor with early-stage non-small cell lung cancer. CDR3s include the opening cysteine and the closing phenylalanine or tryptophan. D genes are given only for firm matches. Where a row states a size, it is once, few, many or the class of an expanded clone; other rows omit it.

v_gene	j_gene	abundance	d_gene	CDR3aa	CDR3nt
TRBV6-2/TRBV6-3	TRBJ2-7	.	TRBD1	CASRRTGPPSYEQYF	TGTGCCAGCAGACGGACAGGTCCCCCCTCCTACGAGCAGTACTTC
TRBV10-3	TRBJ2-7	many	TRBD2	CAIRDTLAGGEYEQYF	TGTGCCATCAGGGATACCTTAGCGGGAGGCGAGTACGAGCAGTACTTC
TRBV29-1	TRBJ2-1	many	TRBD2	CSSLGTRVRNEQFF	TGCAGCTCCTTGGGGACTAGGGTCAGGAATGAGCAGTTCTTC
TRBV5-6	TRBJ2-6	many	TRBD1	CASSPTAGDRGLGANVLTF	TGTGCCAGCAGCCCTACTGCCGGGGACAGGGGGCTGGGGGCCAACGTCCTGACTTTC
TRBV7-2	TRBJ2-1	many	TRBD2	CASAGGGSYNEQFF	TGTGCCAGCGCCGGGGGGGGCTCCTACAATGAGCAGTTCTTC
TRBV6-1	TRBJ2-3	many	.	CASNRHLSTDTQYF	TGTGCCAGTAATCGACACCTATCCACAGATACGCAGTATTTT
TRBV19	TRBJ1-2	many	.	CASSMPPSDYGYTF	TGTGCCAGTAGTATGCCTCCGTCGGACTATGGCTACACCTTC
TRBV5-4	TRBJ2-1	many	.	CASSLFSGLSSYNEQFF	TGTGCCAGCAGCTTGTTTTCCGGGTTGAGCTCCTACAATGAGCAGTTCTTC
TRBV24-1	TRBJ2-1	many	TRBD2	CATSDQRGTSYNEQFF	TGTGCCACCAGTGATCAGCGGGGGACTTCCTACAATGAGCAGTTCTTC
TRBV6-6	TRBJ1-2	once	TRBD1	CASSPSGTGISNLHGYTF	TGTGCCAGCAGTCCCTCCGGGACAGGGATTTCTAATCTCCATGGCTACACCTTC
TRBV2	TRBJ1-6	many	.	CASRLTRSPLHF	TGTGCCAGCAGACTAACCCGATCACCCCTCCACTTT
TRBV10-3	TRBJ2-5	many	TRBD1	CAISESRGQGFETQYF	TGTGCCATCAGTGAGTCGAGGGGACAGGGTTTTGAGACCCAGTACTTC
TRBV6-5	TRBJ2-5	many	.	CASSPTLGQGEGETQYF	TGTGCCAGCAGTCCAACCCTCGGTCAGGGAGAAGGAGAGACCCAGTACTTC
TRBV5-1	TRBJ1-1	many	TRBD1	CASSQQGIRNTEAFF	TGCGCCAGCAGCCAACAGGGGATAAGAAACACTGAAGCTTTCTTT
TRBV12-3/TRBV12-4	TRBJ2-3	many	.	CASSLWGPGGTDTQYF	TGTGCCAGCAGTTTGTGGGGACCTGGGGGCACAGATACGCAGTATTTT
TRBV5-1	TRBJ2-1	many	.	CASGPLASEYNEQFF	TGCGCCAGCGGGCCTCTGGCTAGCGAATACAATGAGCAGTTCTTC
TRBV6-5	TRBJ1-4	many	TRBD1	CASSYAGGREKLFF	TGTGCCAGCAGTTACGCAGGGGGCCGAGAAAAACTGTTTTTT
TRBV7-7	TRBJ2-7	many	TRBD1	CASSSDRDGEQYF	TGTGCTAGCAGCTCGGACAGGGATGGCGAGCAGTACTTC